Shown below are 25 T cell receptor beta chains from a single sample sequenced in a study of cytomegalovirus exposure and HLA in healthy donors. PCR primers comprised 60 Vbeta and 13 Jbeta primers. TCRdb's copy holds only in-frame clones and misses some; the assay was immunoSEQ multiplex PCR. The profile shows about 190,000 clones, about 87% of them singletons. Sequencing was carried out using PBMCs. These receptors all stem from a man in his thirties or forties in good health and CMV-seronegative.

The chain joins TRBV11-3 to TRBJ2-3, with TRBD1 matching over 8 bases. The CDR3 has 14 amino acids. Trimming at V came to 5 bases and at J to 11 bases, leaving 12 bases not matched to a gene. CDR1 is SGHNT and CDR2 is YENEEA in the germline V gene. This CDR3 reads CASSLRDRSGKQYF. The CDR3 nucleotides are TGTGCCAGCAGCCTCCGGGACAGGTCAGGCAAGCAGTATTTT.

A few counts support this clone. The rearrangement links TRBV7-9 to TRBJ2-5; D ambiguous. Trimming shortened V by 4 bases and J by 4 bases, and 13 bases separated the two germline ends. Germline V gene data show CDR1 as SEHNR and CDR2 as FQNEAQ (reference sequence). The CDR3 is 14 amino acids. The CDR3 protein is CASSSPGGIETQYF. As DNA, the CDR3 is TGTGCCAGCAGCTCCCCGGGTGGAATAGAGACCCAGTACTTC.

The genes are TRBV7-2 and TRBJ2-7; 9 bases are shared with TRBD2. The CDR3 extends over 16 amino acids. With V trimmed by 1 base and J by 6 bases, 10 bases remained unmatched. Per germline, CDR1 SGHTA and CDR2 FQGNSA. CDR3 DNA sequence: TGTGCCAGCAGCTTAGGGAGTCTAGCGGGGAGGGTCGAGCAGTACTTC. This gives the protein CASSLGSLAGRVEQYF.

The chain is built from TRBV29-1 and TRBJ2-7, with 9 bases identical to TRBD1. V dropped 4 bases and J dropped 2; count of bases not matched to a gene: 6. CDR1 and CDR2 from the germline V gene are SQVTM and ANQGSEA. The CDR3 runs to 14 residues. The CDR3 coding sequence is TGCAGCGTTGGACCGGGACAGGGAACCTACGAGCAGTACTTC. It specifies CSVGPGQGTYEQYF.

This clone was counted once. The rearrangement uses TRBV19 and TRBJ2-3, with D unresolved. The germline gives CDR1 LNHDA, CDR2 SQIVND (reference sequence). The CDR3 spans 15 residues. Between the trimmed V and J ends, which lost 7 bases and 1 base, there was a span of 15 bases. CDR3 region: CASNQVTEGTDTQYF. CDR3 DNA sequence: TGTGCCAGTAATCAGGTAACGGAAGGCACAGATACGCAGTATTTT.

J is TRBJ2-2 and V is TRBV28; 7 positions match TRBD2. V was clipped by 2 bases and J by 7 bases; unmatched bases: 7. Looked up from germline, CDR1 is MDHEN and CDR2 is SYDVKM. The CDR3 has 15 residues. CDR3 sequence: CASSLATSIGGELFF. In DNA, the CDR3 is TGTGCCAGCAGTTTAGCGACTAGCATCGGCGGGGAGCTGTTTTTT.

The chain carries TRBV27 and TRBJ2-1, with D possibly being TRBD2 (5 bases). The V end was cut by 5 bases, the J end by 0 bases, with 8 bases between. CDR3 length: 14 residues. Germline CDR1 is MNHEY and CDR2 is SMNVEV (reference sequence). CDR3 protein: CASSLAGSYNEQFF. The CDR3, as DNA: TGTGCCAGCAGTCTGGCGGGCTCCTACAATGAGCAGTTCTTC.

V gene TRBV7-2 combines with J gene TRBJ2-1; 12 positions match TRBD2. The CDR3 totals 14 residues. Per germline, CDR1 SGHTA and CDR2 FQGNSA. Unmatched junction bases numbered 4, after V lost 5 bases and J lost 8 bases. CDR3: CASSRRTSGDEQFF. In DNA, the CDR3 is TGTGCCAGCAGCAGACGGACTAGCGGGGATGAGCAGTTCTTC.

To note about this clone: A read error may account for a junction end that differs from germline. The rearrangement links TRBV5-1 to TRBJ1-6; D gene unclear. The CDR3 covers 16 residues. CDR1 and CDR2 (germline): SGHRS, YFSETQ. CDR3 nucleotides: TGCGCCAGCAGCTTGAATCCCCTTAGAGGTAATTCACTCCTCCACTTT. This sequence encodes CASSLNPLRGNSLLHF.

This rearrangement joins TRBV6-5 to TRBJ1-2; 9 bases agree with TRBD1. Germline CDR1 reads MNHEY; CDR2 reads SVGAGI. J gave up 6 bases and V 7 bases, and 12 bases lay outside the gene matches. The CDR3 is made up of 15 amino acids. In nucleotides, the CDR3 is TGTGCCAGCACTCCAACGGGACAGGGCAGGGATGGCTACACCTTC. Protein sequence: CASTPTGQGRDGYTF.

The V call is TRBV9, the J call TRBJ2-3, with 7 bases matching TRBD2. With 7 bases clipped from V and 6 bases from J, the junction kept 2 bases outside the gene matches. The CDR3 totals 11 residues. Germline CDR1 is SGDLS and CDR2 is YYNGEE. The CDR3 is CASGGVDTQYF. In nucleotides, the CDR3 is TGTGCCAGCGGGGGGGTGGATACGCAGTATTTT.

CDR3 protein: CASSPLENIPGELFF. The CDR3 nucleotides are TGTGCCAGCAGCCCCCTGGAGAATATTCCCGGGGAGCTGTTTTTT. This chain joins TRBV11-2 and TRBJ2-2; unclear D gene. CDR1 is SGHAT and CDR2 is FQNNGV in the germline V gene. This CDR3 has 15 amino acids. The germline V and J ends were trimmed by 5 bases and 6 bases, with 16 bases remaining between them.

A word on this clone: Without the conserved terminal phenylalanine or tryptophan, this CDR3 likely stems from a read error. Because the CDR3's place on the DNA is in doubt, the DNA is left out and the CDR3 is given as listed by TCRdb. The V call is TRBV6-6, the J call TRBJ2-7; TRBD1, as called in the table, went unchecked against the DNA. From its first to its last residue, the CDR3 has 12 amino acids. The germline CDR1 and CDR2 sequences are MNHNY and SVGAGI (reference sequence). The CDR3 is CASSYGAWTFGL.

This clone was recorded only once. The gene calls are TRBV2 and TRBJ2-4; 7 bases are a match to TRBD1. Germline assignment: CDR1 SNHLY and CDR2 FYNNEI. Unmatched junction bases numbered 4, after V lost 4 bases and J lost 7 bases. This CDR3 has 13 amino acids. The CDR3 DNA reads TGTGCCAGCAGTGCAGGGGGAGTCAACATTCAGTACTTC. It translates to CASSAGGVNIQYF. Full variable domain (missing parts from reference TRBV2 and TRBJ2-4): EPEVTQTPSHQVTQMGQEVILRCVPISNHLYFYWYRQILGQKVEFLVSFYNNEISEKSEIFDDQFSVERPDGSNFTLKIRSTKLEDSAMYFCASSAGGVNIQYFGAGTRLSVL.

The chain is built from TRBV4-1 and TRBJ2-7; D ambiguous. This CDR3 spans 15 amino acids. Germline CDR1 is MGHRA and CDR2 is YSYEKL. Trimming took off 1 base at V and 1 base at J, with 11 bases between the two ends. The CDR3 here is CASSQGHSESYEQYF. The CDR3, as DNA: TGCGCCAGCAGCCAAGGTCATTCAGAATCCTACGAGCAGTACTTC.

Only one count was recorded for this clone. V is TRBV9 and J is TRBJ2-1; the D gene is possibly TRBD1 (6 bases). Trimming cost V 1 base and J 2 bases, with 7 bases left between them. The CDR3 has 14 residues. Germline V gives CDR1 SGDLS, CDR2 YYNGEE. This chain's CDR3 is CASSVQGTYNEQFF. The CDR3 DNA follows: TGTGCCAGCAGCGTACAGGGGACCTACAATGAGCAGTTCTTC.

The V and J genes are TRBV5-1 and TRBJ2-3; 10 bases map to TRBD1. This CDR3 is built from 15 residues. Germline lookup yields CDR1 SGHRS and CDR2 YFSETQ. J gave up 2 bases and V 5 bases, and 5 bases lay outside the gene matches. CDR3 sequence: CASRRTGGPTDTQYF. CDR3 DNA sequence: TGCGCCAGCAGGCGGACAGGGGGGCCCACAGATACGCAGTATTTT.

Only one count was recorded for this clone. The CDR3 is CASQPPGGYEQYF. CDR3 in DNA: TGTGCCAGCCAACCCCCAGGGGGCTACGAGCAGTACTTC. The V call is TRBV6-6, the J call TRBJ2-7; TRBD1 aligns across 7 bases. This CDR3 has 13 residues. Germline CDR1 reads MNHNY; CDR2 reads SVGAGI (reference sequence). V dropped 8 bases and J dropped 3; count of bases not matched to a gene: 7.

The DNA of the CDR3 is TGTGCCAGCAGTCTCCCCTACCTCGCCGCTGAAGCTTTCTTT. The encoded protein is CASSLPYLAAEAFF. The genes are TRBV28 and TRBJ1-1; D uncertain. Germline loops: CDR1 MDHEN, CDR2 SYDVKM. Between the trimmed V and J ends, which lost 5 bases and 6 bases, there was a span of 16 bases. CDR3 length equals 14 residues.

This chain connects TRBV4-2 to TRBJ2-1; a possible D gene is TRBD2 (5 bases). CDR3 length: 16 amino acids. Germline V gene data show CDR1 as LGHNA and CDR2 as YNFKEQ. V lost 2 bases, J lost 5 bases, and 16 bases lay in between. CDR3 in amino acids: CASSQTIGVGNNEQFF. The CDR3 DNA reads as TGTGCCAGCAGCCAAACCATCGGGGTGGGAAACAATGAGCAGTTCTTC.

The rearrangement uses TRBV2 and TRBJ2-6; possible D gene TRBD1, 5 bases. The CDR3 is made up of 16 amino acids. Germline CDR1 and CDR2: SNHLY and FYNNEI. Trimming removed 1 base from V and 1 base from J, with 8 bases in between. CDR3 bases: TGTGCCAGCAGTGAAGTAGCAGGGTCTGGGGCCAACGTCCTGACTTTC. It yields the protein CASSEVAGSGANVLTF. The whole variable domain, remainder taken from reference TRBV2 and TRBJ2-6, is EPEVTQTPSHQVTQMGQEVILRCVPISNHLYFYWYRQILGQKVEFLVSFYNNEISEKSEIFDDQFSVERPDGSNFTLKIRSTKLEDSAMYFCASSEVAGSGANVLTFGAGSRLTVL.

V usage is TRBV6-1 and J usage is TRBJ1-3; 9 positions match TRBD1. Germline V lookup: CDR1 MNHNS, CDR2 SASEGT. J lost 8 bases, V lost 6 bases, and 5 bases had no gene match. This CDR3 has 13 amino acids. This chain's CDR3 is CASRKQGADTIYF. DNA for the CDR3: TGTGCCAGCAGGAAACAGGGGGCTGACACCATATATTTT.

The genes are TRBV5-1 and TRBJ2-7, with D unresolved. The V and J ends lost 4 bases and 0 bases respectively, with 8 bases between them. Germline loops: CDR1 SGHRS, CDR2 YFSETQ. This CDR3 has 13 amino acids. The CDR3 protein is CASSARSSYEQYF. CDR3 sequence (DNA): TGCGCCAGCAGCGCACGGTCCTCCTACGAGCAGTACTTC.

The chain uses TRBV25-1 and TRBJ1-6; no definite D call. V was pared by 4 bases and J by 13 bases, with 14 bases between. Germline CDR1 MGHDK, CDR2 SYGVNS. The CDR3 loop spans 13 amino acids. This chain's CDR3 is CASSVAGKFPLHF. In DNA form, the CDR3 reads TGTGCCAGCAGTGTGGCAGGAAAATTCCCCCTCCACTTT.

The chain links TRBV29-1 to TRBJ1-5; 10 bases agree with TRBD1. In germline, CDR1 is SQVTM, CDR2 ANQGSEA. Trimming removed 3 bases from V and 6 bases from J; junction bases left unmatched: 2. The CDR3 is made up of 13 amino acids. Here the CDR3 DNA reads TGCAGCGTTGAGACAGGGGGCGGTCAGCCCCAGCATTTT. It specifies CSVETGGGQPQHF.